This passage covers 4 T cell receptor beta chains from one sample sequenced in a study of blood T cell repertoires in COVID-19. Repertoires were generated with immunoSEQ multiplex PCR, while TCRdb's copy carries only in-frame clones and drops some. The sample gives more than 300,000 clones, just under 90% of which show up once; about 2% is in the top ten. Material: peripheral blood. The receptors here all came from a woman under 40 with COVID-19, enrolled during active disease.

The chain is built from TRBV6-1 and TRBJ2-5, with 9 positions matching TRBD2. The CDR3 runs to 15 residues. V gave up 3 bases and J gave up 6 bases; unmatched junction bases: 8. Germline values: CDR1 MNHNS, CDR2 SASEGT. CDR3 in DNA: TGTGCCAGCAGTGAGCGGGGGGGCAGGGGAAAGACCCAGTACTTC. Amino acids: CASSERGGRGKTQYF.

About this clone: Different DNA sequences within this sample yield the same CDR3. CDR3 DNA sequence: TGTGCCAGCAGCTTGGGAGGGCTAGGTGGCTACACCTTC. This encodes CASSLGGLGGYTF. This sequence joins TRBV7-9 and TRBJ1-2; D is unresolved. The CDR3 has 13 amino acids. Per germline, CDR1 SEHNR and CDR2 FQNEAQ (reference sequence). Trimming took 3 bases from V and 7 from J, leaving 12 bases between them.

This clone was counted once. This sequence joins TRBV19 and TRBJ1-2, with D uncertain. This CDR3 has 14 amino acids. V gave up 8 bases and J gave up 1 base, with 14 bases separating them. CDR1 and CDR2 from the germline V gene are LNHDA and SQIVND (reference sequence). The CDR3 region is CASRETAYNYGYTF. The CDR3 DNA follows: TGTGCCAGTCGGGAAACGGCCTATAACTATGGCTACACCTTC.

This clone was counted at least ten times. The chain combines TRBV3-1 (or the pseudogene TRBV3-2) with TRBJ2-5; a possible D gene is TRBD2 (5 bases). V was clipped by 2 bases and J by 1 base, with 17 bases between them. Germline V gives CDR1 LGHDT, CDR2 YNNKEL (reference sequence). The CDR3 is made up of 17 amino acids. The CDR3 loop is CASSQTLGDLAQETQYF. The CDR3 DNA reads TGTGCCAGCAGCCAAACCCTAGGTGATCTAGCCCAAGAGACCCAGTACTTC.